Following are 8 T cell receptor beta chains from one sample sequenced in a study of radiation and T cells in renal cell carcinoma. Described time point: blood 4 weeks post-SBRT, at nephrectomy. The treatment was: 15 Gy SBRT to primary tumor, nephrectomy 4 weeks later. Clones were read by immunoSEQ multiplex PCR, and TCRdb kept only the in-frame ones, dropping some. The sample records around 100,000 clones, 84% being singletons. The sequences come from blood, collected from a patient whose treatment included radiotherapy and nephrectomy. The receptors were sampled from a man aged 60 to 75 with renal cell carcinoma.

The chain joins TRBV7-9 to TRBJ2-5; D is unclear. The CDR3 has 15 amino acids. V shed 5 bases and J shed 1 base, with 14 bases lying between them. In germline, CDR1 is SEHNR, CDR2 FQNEAQ (reference sequence). The CDR3 spells CASSPPRGSQETQYF. In DNA, the CDR3 is TGTGCCAGCAGCCCCCCTAGAGGCAGCCAAGAGACCCAGTACTTC.

The chain uses TRBV10-3 and TRBJ1-3, with D perhaps TRBD1 (5 bases). Trimming shortened V by 7 bases and J by 0 bases, and 28 bases separated the two germline ends. Germline assignment: CDR1 ENHRY and CDR2 SYGVKD. This CDR3 is 20 amino acids long. The CDR3 region has the DNA TGTGCCATCAATCTGGGGCTTCCAAAAGGACGGAGTAGCTCTGGAAACACCATATATTTT. Amino acids: CAINLGLPKGRSSSGNTIYF.

The rearrangement joins TRBV4-2 to TRBJ2-1; 11 bases agree with TRBD2. There are 21 residues in the CDR3. CDR1 LGHNA and CDR2 YNFKEQ come from the germline V gene. V dropped 1 base and J dropped 0; count of bases not matched to a gene: 14. CDR3 in DNA: TGTGCCAGCAGCCAAGTGGGCGGTAGCGGGAGGGCCTCGAGCTCCTACAATGAGCAGTTCTTC. Amino acid sequence: CASSQVGGSGRASSSYNEQFF.

The chain recombines TRBV7-2 with TRBJ2-2, with D perhaps matching TRBD2 (6 bases). Germline-derived CDR1 and CDR2 are SGHTA and FQGNSA. The CDR3 has 16 amino acids. Trimming shortened V by 2 bases and J by 2 bases, and 12 bases separated the two germline ends. For the CDR3, the DNA is TGTGCCAGCAGCTTATCTTGGGCGGGAAACACCGGGGAGCTGTTTTTT. Amino acids: CASSLSWAGNTGELFF.

This clone was observed a single time. This chain uses TRBV6-1 with TRBJ2-1; no clear D gene. The V gene's germline CDR1 is MNHNS and CDR2 SASEGT. Trimming cost V 6 bases and J 4 bases, with 10 bases left between them. This CDR3 comprises 13 residues. This CDR3 is CASRKEEYNEQFF. In DNA form, the CDR3 reads TGTGCCAGCAGGAAAGAGGAATACAATGAGCAGTTCTTC.

DNA for the CDR3: TGCGCCAGCAGCCCGGGGGAGACCCAGTACTTC. Translation: CASSPGETQYF. V gene TRBV5-1 combines with J gene TRBJ2-5; D may be TRBD2 (5 bases). Germline V gene data show CDR1 as SGHRS and CDR2 as YFSETQ. The CDR3 extends over 11 amino acids. V lost 4 bases and J lost 5, with 6 bases in between.

V gene TRBV27 combines with J gene TRBJ2-7; a possible D gene is TRBD1 (5 bases). The germline CDR1 and CDR2 sequences are MNHEY and SMNVEV (reference sequence). V was pared by 5 bases and J by 4 bases, with 33 bases between. CDR3 length: 20 residues. The CDR3 sequence: CASSQACDVFRAPSPYEQYF. The CDR3 DNA reads as TGTGCCAGCAGTCAGGCTTGCGACGTCTTCAGGGCGCCCTCCCCTTACGAGCAGTACTTC.

The chain employs TRBV9 and TRBJ2-3; 9 bases map to TRBD2. The CDR3 contains 17 residues. V gave up 2 bases and J gave up 1 base; unmatched junction bases: 8. Per the germline V gene, CDR1 is SGDLS and CDR2 is YYNGEE. This CDR3 reads CASSVGVAGVGTDTQYF. For the CDR3, the DNA is TGTGCCAGCAGCGTTGGTGTAGCGGGAGTTGGCACAGATACGCAGTATTTT.